The 19 T cell receptor beta chains listed next were all sequenced from one sample in a study of cytomegalovirus exposure and HLA in healthy donors. The data were produced by immunoSEQ multiplex PCR, yet TCRdb's version contains in-frame clones alone and is incomplete. Counted here are over 130,000 clones, around nine tenths occurring once; the ten biggest clones make up just over 8.5%. Source material: PBMCs. These receptors were collected from a man younger than 30 in good health and CMV-seropositive.

The chain uses TRBV27 and TRBJ2-7, with D possibly TRBD1 on 5 matching bases. The CDR3 totals 12 residues. The germline V gene has CDR1 MNHEY and CDR2 SMNVEV (reference sequence). V shed 5 bases and J shed 6 bases, with 11 bases lying between them. This chain's CDR3 is CASSRQGGEQYF. The DNA for the CDR3 is TGTGCCAGCAGTCGGCAGGGTGGCGAGCAGTACTTC.

The chain is built from TRBV10-3 and TRBJ2-3; 8 nucleotides align to TRBD2. Trimming took 10 bases from V and 3 from J; bases not matched to a gene: 6. Germline V lookup: CDR1 ENHRY, CDR2 SYGVKD. The CDR3 covers 13 residues. CDR3 region: CATIREGTDTQYF. CDR3 DNA: TGTGCCACAATCCGGGAGGGAACAGATACGCAGTATTTT.

J is TRBJ2-1 and V is TRBV25-1, with 13 nucleotides matching TRBD2. CDR3 length equals 16 residues. Looked up from germline, CDR1 is MGHDK and CDR2 is SYGVNS. V was clipped by 3 bases and J by 4 bases; unmatched bases: 3. The CDR3 here is CASSDRLAGGYNEQFF. CDR3 bases: TGTGCCAGCAGTGATAGACTAGCGGGGGGATACAATGAGCAGTTCTTC.

The chain employs TRBV2 and TRBJ2-5; 7 bases map to TRBD2. The CDR3 runs to 15 residues. V was clipped by 3 bases and J by 0 bases; unmatched bases: 4. Germline V gene sequence: CDR1 SNHLY, CDR2 FYNNEI. CDR3 loop: CASSDGGLYQETQYF. CDR3 DNA: TGTGCCAGCAGTGATGGGGGACTATACCAAGAGACCCAGTACTTC. The full variable domain, rest sourced from reference TRBV2 and TRBJ2-5, is EPEVTQTPSHQVTQMGQEVILRCVPISNHLYFYWYRQILGQKVEFLVSFYNNEISEKSEIFDDQFSVERPDGSNFTLKIRSTKLEDSAMYFCASSDGGLYQETQYFGPGTRLLVL.

Points on this clone: One end of the junction is discordant with germline, which a read error may explain. The chain has TRBV5-1 and TRBJ2-2; weak D call: TRBD1 (5 bases). Germline loops: CDR1 SGHRS, CDR2 YFSETQ. CDR3 length equals 15 residues. In DNA, the CDR3 is TGCGCCAGCAGCTTGGACAGGCCGAACGCCGGGGAGCTGTTTTTT. It codes for CASSLDRPNAGELFF.

The rearrangement joins TRBV14 to TRBJ2-7, with 7 nucleotides matching TRBD1. The CDR3 sequence is 19 residues long. Germline values: CDR1 SGHDN, CDR2 FVKESK. V lost 3 bases and J lost 3; bases outside the gene matches: 20. The CDR3 nucleotides read TGTGCCAGCAGCCAGAATGGAGTCTTCGGATGGACAGGCGACTACGAGCAGTACTTC. It is translated as CASSQNGVFGWTGDYEQYF.

A few counts support this clone. V gene TRBV28 combines with J gene TRBJ2-7, with D tentatively TRBD2 (5 bases). The CDR3 sequence is 12 residues long. Germline loops: CDR1 MDHEN, CDR2 SYDVKM. With 8 bases removed from V and 1 base from J, the gap between germline ends came to 9 bases. In nucleotides, the CDR3 is TGTGCCAGCCGGCCGGGGTCCTACGAGCAGTACTTC. This sequence encodes CASRPGSYEQYF.

The rearrangement uses TRBV10-1 and TRBJ2-2; the D gene is possibly TRBD1 (5 bases). CDR1 is WNHNN, CDR2 SYGVQD, per germline (reference sequence). V lost 0 bases, J lost 8 bases, and 13 bases lay in between. The CDR3 extends over 15 amino acids. The CDR3 region is CASSESAGLAGELFF. The CDR3 nucleotides are TGCGCCAGCAGTGAGTCGGCAGGGCTTGCTGGGGAGCTGTTTTTT.

This sequence joins TRBV2 and TRBJ1-4; 10 positions match TRBD1. The CDR3 extends over 15 amino acids. V dropped 8 bases and J dropped 2; count of bases not matched to a gene: 5. Germline CDR1 is SNHLY and CDR2 is FYNNEI. CDR3 loop: CASGGTGATNEKLFF. The CDR3 nucleotides read TGTGCCAGCGGAGGGACAGGGGCGACTAATGAAAAACTGTTTTTT. Combining the CDR3 with reference TRBV2 and TRBJ1-4 gives the whole variable domain EPEVTQTPSHQVTQMGQEVILRCVPISNHLYFYWYRQILGQKVEFLVSFYNNEISEKSEIFDDQFSVERPDGSNFTLKIRSTKLEDSAMYFCASGGTGATNEKLFFGSGTQLSVL.

The chain couples TRBV19 to TRBJ2-7; the match to TRBD2 covers 8 bases. Germline trimming cut 3 bases from V and 4 bases from J; bases unmatched to any gene: 11. The CDR3 sequence is 16 residues long. Germline lookup yields CDR1 LNHDA and CDR2 SQIVND (reference sequence). The CDR3 here is CASSMSSGRSSYEQYF. In DNA, the CDR3 is TGTGCCAGTAGTATGTCCAGCGGGAGATCATCGTACGAGCAGTACTTC. The whole variable domain, remainder taken from reference TRBV19 and TRBJ2-7, is DGGITQSPKYLFRKEGQNVTLSCEQNLNHDAMYWYRQDPGQGLRLIYYSQIVNDFQKGDIAEGYSVSREKKESFPLTVTSAQKNPTAFYLCASSMSSGRSSYEQYFGPGTRLTVT.

A few counts support this clone. The chain couples TRBV5-4 to TRBJ2-5, with TRBD2 matching over 9 bases. J gave up 5 bases and V 4 bases, and 3 bases lay outside the gene matches. CDR3 size: 13 residues. Germline loops: CDR1 SGHNT, CDR2 YYREEE (reference sequence). CDR3 bases: TGTGCCAGCAGCCCCGGACTAGCGGAGACCCAGTACTTC. Residues: CASSPGLAETQYF.

This clone was recorded once. CDR3 nucleotides: TGTGCCAGCTCACTAGGGGGCTCTGGAAACACCATATATTTT. Translated: CASSLGGSGNTIYF. V and J are TRBV18 and TRBJ1-3; possible D gene TRBD1, 6 bases. CDR3 size: 14 residues. V was pared by 4 bases and J by 0 bases, with 7 bases between. The germline V gene encodes CDR1 KGHSH and CDR2 LQKENI.

J is TRBJ2-7 and V is TRBV6-5, with D possibly matching TRBD1 (8 bases). CDR3 length: 15 amino acids. Germline V gene data show CDR1 as MNHEY and CDR2 as SVGAGI. V lost 5 bases, J lost 2 bases, and 16 bases lay in between. The CDR3 nucleotides read TGTGCCAGCAGTATGGGGGGGACAGGTACCTACGAGCAGTACTTC. Protein sequence: CASSMGGTGTYEQYF.

The CDR3 coding sequence is TGTGCCAGCTCACCACGTCTATCTGGGACAGGGGGATTGGAGCAGTACTTC. It translates to CASSPRLSGTGGLEQYF. This chain joins TRBV18 and TRBJ2-7, with 11 bases lining up with TRBD1. The CDR3 extends over 17 amino acids. In germline, CDR1 is KGHSH, CDR2 LQKENI. J was trimmed by 7 bases and V by 1 base; bases with no gene match: 12.

This chain links TRBV6-5 with TRBJ1-1; 10 bases are a match to TRBD1. Germline V gene data show CDR1 as MNHEY and CDR2 as SVGAGI. This CDR3 is 15 amino acids long. V was clipped by 2 bases and J by 2 bases; unmatched bases: 2. Here the CDR3 reads CASSYGDRGNTEAFF. CDR3 DNA sequence: TGTGCCAGCAGTTACGGGGACAGGGGAAACACTGAAGCTTTCTTT.

This chain links TRBV5-1 with TRBJ2-1, with D perhaps TRBD2 (6 bases). V gave up 7 bases and J gave up 2 bases, with 16 bases separating them. Germline V lookup: CDR1 SGHRS, CDR2 YFSETQ. This CDR3 is built from 15 residues. The CDR3 sequence is CASGLGRSTYNEQFF. CDR3 sequence (DNA): TGCGCCAGCGGTCTTGGGAGGTCTACCTACAATGAGCAGTTCTTC.

A few counts support this clone. This chain uses TRBV6-1 with TRBJ2-3; a possible D gene is TRBD2 (5 bases). V lost 5 bases to trimming and J lost 1 base, with 13 bases between them. The germline V gene encodes CDR1 MNHNS and CDR2 SASEGT. This CDR3 is built from 15 residues. The CDR3 DNA follows: TGTGCCAGCAGTAACGGGCCCGGGGGCACAGATACGCAGTATTTT. Amino acids: CASSNGPGGTDTQYF.

The chain combines TRBV28 with TRBJ2-1; 7 positions match TRBD1. J gave up 7 bases and V 4 bases, and 1 base lay outside the gene matches. Germline CDR1 is MDHEN and CDR2 is SYDVKM. This CDR3 spans 12 amino acids. CDR3 sequence reads: CASSSQGNEQFF. The CDR3 nucleotides read TGTGCCAGCAGTTCACAGGGGAATGAGCAGTTCTTC.

The genes are TRBV5-1 and TRBJ1-1; TRBD1 is a possible D gene (5 bases). The CDR3 has 13 residues. Germline values: CDR1 SGHRS, CDR2 YFSETQ. Trimming took 6 bases from V and 2 from J, leaving 11 bases between them. CDR3 bases: TGCGCCAGCACCCCGGGGGGTAACACTGAAGCTTTCTTT. Its translation is CASTPGGNTEAFF.